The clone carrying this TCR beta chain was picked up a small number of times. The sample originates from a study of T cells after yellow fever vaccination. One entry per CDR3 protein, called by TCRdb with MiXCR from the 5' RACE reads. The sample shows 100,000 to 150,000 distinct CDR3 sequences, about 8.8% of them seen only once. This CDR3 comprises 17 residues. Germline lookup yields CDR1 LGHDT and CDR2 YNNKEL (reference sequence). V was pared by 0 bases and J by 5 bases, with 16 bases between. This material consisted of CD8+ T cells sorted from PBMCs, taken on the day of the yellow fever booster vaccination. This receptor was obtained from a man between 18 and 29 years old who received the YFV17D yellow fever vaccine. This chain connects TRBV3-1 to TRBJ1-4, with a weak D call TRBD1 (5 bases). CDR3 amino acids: CASSQDLAGWGNEKLFF. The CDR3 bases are TGTGCCAGCAGCCAAGATCTAGCAGGATGGGGCAATGAAAAACTGTTTTTT.